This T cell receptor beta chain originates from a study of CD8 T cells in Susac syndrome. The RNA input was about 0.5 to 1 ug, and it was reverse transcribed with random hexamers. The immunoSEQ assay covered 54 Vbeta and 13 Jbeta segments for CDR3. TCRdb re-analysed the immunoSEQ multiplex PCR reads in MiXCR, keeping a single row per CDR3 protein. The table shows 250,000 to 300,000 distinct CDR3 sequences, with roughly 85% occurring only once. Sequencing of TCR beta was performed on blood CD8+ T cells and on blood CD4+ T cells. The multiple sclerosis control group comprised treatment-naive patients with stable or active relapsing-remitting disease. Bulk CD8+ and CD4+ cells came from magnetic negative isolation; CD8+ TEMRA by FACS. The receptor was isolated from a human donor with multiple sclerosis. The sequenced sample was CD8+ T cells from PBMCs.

The chain's CDR3 is CASSPIHTQLTDTQYF. The CDR3 nucleotides read TGTGCCAGCAGTCCCATTCATACTCAGCTCACAGATACGCAGTATTTT. This sequence joins TRBV6-2 or TRBV6-3 and TRBJ2-3; D is undetermined. Trimming took 5 bases from V and 2 from J, leaving 17 bases between them. This CDR3 is built from 16 residues. Germline V gives CDR1 MNHEY, CDR2 SVGEGT.